Listed below are T cell receptor beta chains from one sample, sequenced in a study of shared T cell receptors in the human thymus. The table came from immunoSEQ multiplex PCR; TCRdb's copy has only in-frame clones and leaves some out. The sample carries about 660,000 clones, approximately 88% recorded once. This sample also belongs to another study, concerning human thymus T cells.

The source material was thymocytes. These receptors were obtained from a boy under two years old with a congenital heart defect. CDR3s include the opening cysteine and the closing phenylalanine or tryptophan. The D gene is left open where the match is weak. Where a row states a size, it is once, few, many or the class of an expanded clone; other rows omit it.

D	size	J	length	V	CDR3	DNA
TRBD2	once	TRBJ2-7	14	TRBV29-1	CSVPGLAGSYEQYF	TGCAGCGTTCCGGGACTAGCGGGGTCCTACGAGCAGTACTTC
TRBD2	-	TRBJ2-2	18	TRBV2	CASSSPRDYRHRTGELFF	TGTGCCAGCAGCTCACCCAGGGACTATCGTCACCGCACCGGGGAGCTGTTTTTT
-	-	TRBJ2-3	16	TRBV19	CASSDCLENPEDTQYF	TGTGCCAGTAGTGACTGCCTCGAGAACCCCGAAGATACGCAGTATTTT
TRBD2	-	TRBJ2-1	15	TRBV6-5	CASRLAGDTYNEQFF	TGTGCCAGCAGGCTAGCGGGAGACACCTACAATGAGCAGTTCTTC
TRBD2	-	TRBJ2-2	18	TRBV7-9	CASSSGLAGGLNTGELFF	TGTGCCAGCAGCTCGGGGCTAGCGGGAGGGTTGAACACCGGGGAGCTGTTTTTT
TRBD1	-	TRBJ1-2	14	TRBV27	CAKSGGQNSGGYTF	TGTGCCAAATCAGGGGGACAGAACTCCGGAGGCTACACCTTC
-	-	TRBJ2-7	12	TRBV28	CASGFWAHEQYF	TGTGCCAGCGGGTTCTGGGCCCACGAGCAGTACTTC
-	-	TRBJ2-2	15	TRBV10-2	CASSVARVNTGELFF	TGCGCCAGCAGTGTCGCCCGGGTGAACACCGGGGAGCTGTTTTTT
TRBD1	-	TRBJ2-1	15	TRBV2	CASSDGDRGRNEQFF	TGTGCCAGCAGTGACGGGGACAGGGGTCGCAATGAGCAGTTCTTC
-	-	TRBJ1-1	15	TRBV5-4	CASSLETGRGTEAFF	TGTGCCAGCAGCTTGGAGACAGGAAGGGGTACTGAAGCTTTCTTT
TRBD2	-	TRBJ2-1	16	TRBV13	CASSSPGTSAHNEQFF	TGTGCCAGCAGCTCCCCCGGGACTAGCGCCCACAATGAGCAGTTCTTC
TRBD2	-	TRBJ2-7	17	TRBV10-2	CASRPRTLAGGSYEQYF	TGCGCCAGCAGGCCGCGGACGCTAGCGGGAGGCTCCTACGAGCAGTACTTC
TRBD2	once	TRBJ2-7	17	TRBV11-2	CASSLGVAGGLPYEQYF	TGTGCCAGCAGCTTAGGAGTCGCGGGAGGACTCCCTTACGAGCAGTACTTC
-	-	TRBJ2-5	18	TRBV5-4	CASSRRSSSGVQQETQYF	TGTGCCAGCAGCCGTCGTAGTTCCTCGGGGGTGCAACAAGAGACCCAGTACTTC
-	-	TRBJ2-1	15	TRBV27	CASRGKRSSYNEQFF	TGTGCCAGCCGCGGCAAGAGGAGCTCCTACAATGAGCAGTTCTTC
-	-	TRBJ2-1	15	TRBV28	CASSRDSSPYNEQFF	TGTGCCAGCAGCCGGGACTCCTCTCCCTACAATGAGCAGTTCTTC
TRBD2	-	TRBJ2-1	21	TRBV30	CAWSVEELAGSRPRSYNEQFF	TGTGCCTGGAGTGTGGAGGAACTAGCGGGAAGCCGACCTAGGTCCTACAATGAGCAGTTCTTC
-	once	TRBJ1-2	16	TRBV5-6	CASSLVLRGADYGYTF	TGTGCCAGCAGCTTGGTTCTTAGGGGTGCAGACTATGGCTACACCTTC
TRBD2	-	TRBJ2-2	16	TRBV19	CASNRTSGRRPGELFF	TGTGCCAGTAATCGGACTAGCGGTAGGCGTCCCGGGGAGCTGTTTTTT
TRBD2	-	TRBJ2-7	16	TRBV28	CASSCHKLAGDYEQYF	TGTGCCAGCAGTTGCCACAAACTAGCGGGAGATTACGAGCAGTACTTC
-	few	TRBJ1-2	18	TRBV12-1	CASSPRGGQGPSNYGYTF	TGTGCCAGCAGCCCCCGGGGGGGACAGGGGCCGTCTAACTATGGCTACACCTTC
-	-	TRBJ2-1	15	TRBV7-9	CASSLRLGPLNEQFF	TGTGCCAGCAGCTTACGACTAGGGCCCCTCAATGAGCAGTTCTTC
-	-	TRBJ2-2	17	TRBV27	CASSSQSPRERTGELFF	TGTGCCAGCAGTTCCCAGTCCCCGAGGGAGCGGACCGGGGAGCTGTTTTTT
TRBD2	few	TRBJ2-1	11	TRBV7-2	CASSTRTRQFF	TGTGCCAGCAGCACCCGGACTAGACAGTTCTTC
-	-	TRBJ1-5	15	TRBV6-5	CASSSETGSNQPQHF	TGTGCCAGCAGTTCCGAGACAGGCTCCAATCAGCCCCAGCATTTT
-	few	TRBJ1-3	16	TRBV5-6	CASSWALAGEANTIYF	TGTGCCAGCAGCTGGGCCCTGGCAGGGGAAGCAAACACCATATATTTT
TRBD1	-	TRBJ2-2	16	TRBV4-1	CASSQGEQGAAGELFF	TGCGCCAGCAGCCAAGGGGAACAGGGGGCGGCCGGGGAGCTGTTTTTT
TRBD2	-	TRBJ2-5	15	TRBV30	CAWSVRMRERETQYF	TGTGCCTGGAGTGTACGGATGCGGGAGAGGGAGACCCAGTACTTC
-	-	TRBJ2-7	18	TRBV4-3	CASSQASWTASFSYEQYF	TGCGCCAGCAGCCAAGCCTCCTGGACAGCTTCGTTTTCCTACGAGCAGTACTTC
-	-	TRBJ2-7	15	TRBV10-2	CASSEDRGGPYEQYF	TGCGCCAGCAGTGAGGACCGAGGGGGTCCCTACGAGCAGTACTTC
-	-	TRBJ1-1	15	TRBV28	CASRRRRLLNTEAFF	TGTGCCAGCAGGAGGAGGAGACTCCTGAACACTGAAGCTTTCTTT
-	-	TRBJ2-1	14	TRBV5-1	CASSLREHSSEQFF	TGCGCCAGCAGCTTGAGGGAGCATAGTAGTGAGCAGTTCTTC
-	-	TRBJ2-2	13	TRBV28	CASTRFNTGELFF	TGTGCCAGCACCCGTTTCAACACCGGGGAGCTGTTTTTT
TRBD1	-	TRBJ1-5	15	TRBV4-3	CASSQGTGPNQPQHF	TGCGCCAGCAGCCAAGGGACAGGGCCTAATCAGCCCCAGCATTTT
TRBD2	-	TRBJ2-3	17	TRBV27	CASSPSTSGRAEDTQYF	TGTGCCAGCAGCCCCTCGACTAGCGGGAGGGCTGAGGATACGCAGTATTTT
-	-	TRBJ1-1	18	TRBV10-2	CASSRRDKSSFTNTEAFF	TGCGCCAGCAGCCGACGGGACAAATCATCCTTTACGAACACTGAAGCTTTCTTT
TRBD2	-	TRBJ2-1	16	TRBV5-8	CASSHASGRPGGEQFF	TGTGCCAGCAGCCACGCTAGCGGGCGACCGGGTGGTGAGCAGTTCTTC
-	once	TRBJ2-2	14	TRBV19	CASSHGKGTGELFF	TGTGCCAGTAGCCACGGGAAGGGCACCGGGGAGCTGTTTTTT
-	-	TRBJ1-2	18	TRBV10-3	CAISGRTGRGGPNYGYTF	TGTGCCATCAGTGGGCGCACGGGACGGGGAGGCCCTAACTATGGCTACACCTTC
TRBD2	-	TRBJ2-5	20	TRBV4-2	CASSHVPGLAGFGYQETQYF	TGTGCCAGCAGCCACGTTCCGGGACTAGCGGGGTTCGGATACCAAGAGACCCAGTACTTC
TRBD1	-	TRBJ1-5	15	TRBV6-1	CASSSQDRAHQPQHF	TGTGCCAGCAGCTCCCAAGACAGGGCCCATCAGCCCCAGCATTTT